The present entry profiles one T cell receptor (beta chain) with its context. This table comes from immunoSEQ multiplex PCR, and its TCRdb copy is limited to in-frame clones, with some not included. The data contain 200,000 to 250,000 clones, approximately 84% of them singletons. This entry is derived from a study of blood T cell repertoires in COVID-19. The material sequenced was peripheral blood. The source is a man aged 40-55 years with acute or convalescent COVID-19.

CDR3 nucleotides: TGTGCCAGCAGCTCCCAGCACGGGGTTTGGGAGCAGTACTTC. Translated, it gives CASSSQHGVWEQYF. This sequence joins TRBV7-9 and TRBJ2-7; possibly TRBD2 for D (5 bases). The V end was cut by 4 bases, the J end by 7 bases, with 17 bases between. The CDR3 covers 14 residues. In germline, CDR1 is SEHNR, CDR2 FQNEAQ (reference sequence).